The clone carrying this T cell receptor beta chain was seen once. Authors' processing steps: Amplified reference gene primers provided the basis for estimating nucleated cell counts. Repertoires were generated with immunoSEQ multiplex PCR, while TCRdb's copy carries only in-frame clones and drops some. From that table come the V and J calls and clone size; the DNA was used to work out D and trimming. Among approximately 200,000 clones listed, approximately 82% were seen once. The sample belongs to a study of blood T cell repertoires in COVID-19. Study context: Researchers got acute and convalescent COVID-19 samples from the United States, Italy and Spain. PBMCs, B-cell-depleted T cells, or T cells were the source of the cDNA or gDNA that made up the material.

V shed 0 bases, J shed 0 bases, and the junction held 4 bases outside the gene matches. The CDR3 totals 16 residues. Germline assignment: CDR1 SGHKS and CDR2 YYEKEE (reference sequence). This TCR was recovered from a human donor with acute or convalescent COVID-19. The donor label of this sample is uncertain. What was sequenced was peripheral blood. The chain is built from TRBV5-5 and TRBJ1-1; 8 bases are a match to TRBD1. The CDR3 spells CASSLVGGQVNTEAFF. The CDR3 DNA reads TGTGCCAGCAGCTTGGTGGGGGGACAGGTGAACACTGAAGCTTTCTTT.